Here is one TCR beta chain with its context. The antigen is unknown. Sequenced by immunoSEQ multiplex PCR; TCRdb stores in-frame clones only, minus some. Counted here are some 140,000 clones, more than 85% occurring once; the ten biggest clones make up around 5.9%. The CDR3 runs 14 residues. Germline lookup yields CDR1 SGHRS and CDR2 YFSETQ. Trimming cost V 0 bases and J 8 bases; bases outside gene matches: 4. This sample was included in a study of T cell responses to AZD1222 COVID-19 vaccine. Study overall: Pooled together were second doses at about 4 or about 12 weeks.

Study observations and caveats: Spike-specific TCR breadth rose after two AZD1222 doses, and depth rose as well. CD4 TCRs linked to vaccination spanned spike, dominating at 160-218 and 743-854. The peak T cell response came first, and repertoires were sampled only after it.

The J gene is TRBJ1-2, the V gene TRBV5-1; 10 bases line up with TRBD1. The receptor was isolated from an adult in good health. Sequencing used peripheral blood, obtained on day 0 of AZD1222 vaccination. Here the CDR3 reads CASSLAGQGDGYTF. The DNA for the CDR3 is TGCGCCAGCAGCTTGGCCGGACAGGGGGACGGCTACACCTTC.